A single sample is the source of the 30 T cell receptor beta chains below, sequenced in a study of tumor and adjacent non-tumor tissue in lung cancer. No cell sorting was done before RNA was extracted from the tissue. A modified ARM-PCR protocol with three rounds of nested PCR amplified TCRbeta. TCRdb called the multiplex PCR reads again in MiXCR, with one record for every CDR3 protein. The repertoire consists of around 120,000 distinct CDR3 sequences, with roughly 67% occurring once and the leading ten covering about 13%. The specimen was lung tumor tissue. Receptors were obtained from a man aged 25-45 years with non-small cell lung cancer.

Concerning this clonotype itself: A much larger clone is a single base away; this may be a read error. The V gene is TRBV29-1, the J gene TRBJ2-7; no reliable D call. Germline lookup yields CDR1 SQVTM and CDR2 ANQGSEA. This CDR3 contains 13 residues. With 4 bases removed from V and 7 bases from J, the gap between germline ends came to 17 bases. The CDR3 DNA sequence: TGCAGCGTTGGACCAAGGGCCGTGGGGGAGCAGTACTTC. Translated, it gives CSVGPRAVGEQYF.

This clonotype was recorded a few times. The chain uses TRBV6-2 or TRBV6-3 and TRBJ2-2; 9 bases align to TRBD1. V trimming: 7 bases; J trimming: 6 bases; junction bases outside the gene matches: 18. Germline V CDR1 and CDR2: MNHEY, SVGEGT. This CDR3 is built from 18 residues. CDR3: CASTQRGQGRGHAGELFF. The CDR3 coding sequence is TGTGCCAGCACCCAAAGGGGACAGGGCCGAGGACACGCCGGGGAGCTGTTTTTT.

A remark on this clonotype: Possible read error: a much larger clone is one base away. The rearrangement uses TRBV29-1 and TRBJ1-1; tentative D call: TRBD1 (5 bases). Per the germline V gene, CDR1 is SQVTM and CDR2 is ANQGSEA. The CDR3 is made up of 13 amino acids. CDR3 sequence: CSVGGMTNTEAVF. The CDR3 coding sequence is TGCAGCGTGGGGGGAATGACGAACACTGAAGCTGTCTTT.

As concerns this clonotype: A much bigger clone sits one base away, suggesting this may be a read error. The chain couples TRBV11-2 to TRBJ2-3, with 10 bases identical to TRBD1. Germline CDR1 is SGHAT and CDR2 is FQNNGV. With V trimmed by 5 bases and J by 3 bases, 5 bases remained unmatched. The CDR3 extends over 15 amino acids. The CDR3 DNA sequence: TGTGCCAGCAGCCCGACAGGGGGCAAGACAGATACGCAGTATTTT. It encodes CASSPTGGKTDTQYF.

On this clonotype: Given a much more abundant clone one base away, this may be a read error. This chain uses TRBV20-1 with TRBJ2-5; D possibly matches TRBD1 or TRBD2 (5 bases each). The germline V and J ends were trimmed by 6 bases and 2 bases, with 19 bases remaining between them. Germline V CDR1 and CDR2: DFQATT, SNEGSKA (reference sequence). The CDR3 has 15 residues. CDR3 in DNA: TGCAGTGCCCTTGAGCTGAGGGGAGATCAAGAGACCCAGTACTTC. This encodes CSALELRGDQETQYF.

This clonotype has a handful of counts. This may come from a read error, since a much larger clone is one base off. Lacking the conserved final phenylalanine or tryptophan, this CDR3 likely reflects a read error. The rearrangement links TRBV12-3 or TRBV12-4 to TRBJ2-3; D is possibly TRBD2 (6 bases). The CDR3 extends over 13 amino acids. The ends were cut back, 10 bases at V and 4 bases at J, with 15 bases in the middle. The CDR3 loop reads CATGTSPADTQYL. The DNA for the CDR3 is TGTGCCACCGGGACTTCCCCCGCAGATACGCAGTATCTT.

As for this clonotype: Given a much more abundant clone one base away, this may be a read error. Lacking the conserved final phenylalanine or tryptophan, this CDR3 likely reflects a read error. This sequence joins TRBV6-2 or TRBV6-3 and TRBJ1-2; D call uncertain. The CDR3 is made up of 13 amino acids. Germline V gene lookup returns CDR1 MNHEY and CDR2 SVGEGT. Trimming took 5 bases from V and 7 from J, leaving 14 bases between them. As DNA, the CDR3 is TGTGCCAGCAGTCCGGGCCCTGGTAGTGGCTACACCTAC. This codes for CASSPGPGSGYTY.

This clonotype was detected ten times or more. The chain joins TRBV6-1 to TRBJ2-3, with D perhaps matching TRBD2 (5 bases). Trimming cost V 0 bases and J 1 base, with 5 bases left between them. This CDR3 contains 14 residues. Germline V gene lookup returns CDR1 MNHNS and CDR2 SASEGT. Here the CDR3 reads CASSEARGTDTQYF. As DNA, the CDR3 is TGTGCCAGCAGTGAAGCGCGGGGCACAGATACGCAGTATTTT.

Details on this clonotype: This CDR3 fails to terminate in the conserved phenylalanine or tryptophan, so it likely reflects a read error. The rearrangement joins TRBV11-2 to TRBJ1-1, with D possibly matching TRBD1 (6 bases). The V gene's germline CDR1 is SGHAT and CDR2 FQNNGV. The CDR3 is made up of 15 amino acids. The chain's CDR3 is CASNLGQGINTEAFL. The DNA for the CDR3 is TGTGCCAGCAACTTAGGTCAGGGGATAAACACTGAAGCTTTCTTG.

This clonotype was seen ten or more times. This rearrangement joins TRBV29-1 to TRBJ2-5; 14 positions match TRBD2. V dropped 3 bases and J dropped 4; count of bases not matched to a gene: 1. The CDR3 is made up of 14 amino acids. The germline CDR1 and CDR2 sequences are SQVTM and ANQGSEA. The CDR3 DNA reads TGCAGCGTTGACGGACTAGCGGGAGGAGAGACCCAGTACTTC. Its protein product is CSVDGLAGGETQYF.

A word on this clonotype: A read error may produce the germline difference seen at one junction end. The chain links TRBV24-1 to TRBJ1-5, with D perhaps TRBD1 (5 bases). The CDR3 has 14 residues. CDR1 is KGHDR, CDR2 SFDVKD, per germline. CDR3 DNA sequence: TGTGTCACCAGTGACTCCCGACAGAATCAGCTCCAGCATTTT. Translating gives CVTSDSRQNQLQHF.

The chain carries TRBV4-2 and TRBJ2-3, with a tentative D call TRBD2 (5 bases). Trimming stripped 8 bases from V and 2 bases from J, with 17 bases between. The CDR3 length is 15 residues. The germline V gene encodes CDR1 LGHNA and CDR2 YNFKEQ. In DNA, the CDR3 is TGTGCCAGCGGTCCCCTTAAGCGGAACACAGATACGCAGTATTTT. This translates into CASGPLKRNTDTQYF.

A remark on this clonotype: One end of the junction fails to match germline, which may point to a read error. CDR3 loop: CSANQCSSGSSYNEQFF. The CDR3 DNA reads TGCAGTGCTAATCAGTGCTCTAGCGGGAGCTCCTATAATGAGCAGTTCTTC. The chain carries TRBV20-1 and TRBJ2-1, with 10 positions matching TRBD2. This CDR3 is built from 17 residues. Germline loops: CDR1 DFQATT, CDR2 SNEGSKA (reference sequence).

The V call is TRBV6-4, the J call TRBJ2-3; tentative D call: TRBD1 (6 bases). The CDR3 loop spans 14 amino acids. Trimming pared 4 bases from V and 1 base from J, leaving 9 bases between. Germline CDR1 MRHNA, CDR2 SNTAGT. CDR3 DNA: TGTGCCAGCAGTGCGGACAGCCGCACAGATACGCAGTATTTT. Translated: CASSADSRTDTQYF.

The rearrangement uses TRBV10-3 and TRBJ1-1; D gene unclear. CDR1 is ENHRY and CDR2 is SYGVKD in the germline V gene. Deletions cut 4 bases from V and 1 base from J, with 7 bases between. This CDR3 is 13 amino acids long. The CDR3 DNA reads as TGTGCCATCAGTGTAAACAGGAACACTGAAGCTTTCTTT. This gives the protein CAISVNRNTEAFF.

This clonotype was seen a handful of times. The junction does not match germline at one end; this may be a read error. The chain recombines TRBV20-1 with TRBJ2-5; D may match TRBD1 or TRBD2 (5 bases each). The CDR3 has 13 residues. Germline V gene sequence: CDR1 DFQATT, CDR2 SNEGSKA (reference sequence). CDR3: CSAREPGPEAQHF. The DNA for the CDR3 is TGCAGTGCTAGAGAACCGGGACCGGAGGCCCAGCACTTC.

On this clonotype itself: A read error may explain this, as a much larger clone is one base away. The chain carries TRBV20-1 and TRBJ1-6; 9 bases agree with TRBD1. The CDR3 totals 15 residues. Looked up from germline, CDR1 is DFQATT and CDR2 is SNEGSKA (reference sequence). CDR3 in DNA: TGCAGTGCTAGAGAGGCCACAGGGGGCAGTTCACCCCTCCAGTTT. Residues: CSAREATGGSSPLQF.

On this clonotype: A much larger clonotype is one base distant, so this may be a read error. This CDR3 is CSVALGGRASNKQFF. The CDR3 DNA sequence: TGCAGCGTTGCCCTTGGCGGGAGGGCGTCCAATAAGCAGTTCTTC. The chain is built from TRBV29-1 and TRBJ2-1, with 9 bases fitting TRBD2. The CDR3 is 15 amino acids. The germline V gene encodes CDR1 SQVTM and CDR2 ANQGSEA.

A single count supports this clonotype. V is TRBV11-2 and J is TRBJ1-1; 7 bases align to TRBD1. The junction had 13 bases not matched to a gene; V was cut back by 2 bases and J by 10 bases. Germline CDR1 and CDR2: SGHAT and FQNNGV. CDR3 length: 15 residues. This CDR3 is CASSLLQGMNTRAFF. CDR3 coding DNA: TGTGCCAGCAGCTTACTACAGGGGATGAACACTAGAGCTTTCTTT.

The CDR3 loop reads CASIILPGSYNEQFF. CDR3 bases: TGTGCCAGCATCATACTGCCAGGCTCCTACAATGAGCAGTTCTTC. The rearrangement links TRBV11-2 to TRBJ2-1; D gene uncertain. The V gene's germline CDR1 is SGHAT and CDR2 FQNNGV. This CDR3 has 15 residues. Trimming pared 7 bases from V and 0 bases from J, leaving 13 bases between.

This clonotype was seen more than once but under ten times. One end of the junction does not line up with germline, which may come from a read error. The CDR3 protein is CAISDSVDYNSHLHF. CDR3 sequence (DNA): TGTGCCATCAGTGATTCGGTCGATTATAATTCACACCTCCACTTT. The J gene is TRBJ1-6, the V gene TRBV10-3, with D unclear. This CDR3 is 15 amino acids long. Germline V gene sequence: CDR1 ENHRY, CDR2 SYGVKD.

The CDR3 loop is CASSLARGDVGKQFF. DNA for the CDR3: TGTGCCAGCAGCTTAGCTAGGGGGGACGTGGGCAAGCAGTTCTTC. V and J are TRBV11-3 and TRBJ2-1; D is perhaps TRBD1 or TRBD2 (6 bases each). CDR3 length: 15 residues. Germline CDR1 SGHNT, CDR2 YENEEA. Between the trimmed V and J ends, which lost 1 base and 11 bases, there was a span of 18 bases.

In the case of this clonotype: Sequence at one end of the junction differs from germline and may be a read error. The chain recombines TRBV5-4 with TRBJ2-7; tentative D call: TRBD1 (5 bases). The CDR3 consists of 15 residues. Germline CDR1 reads SGHNT; CDR2 reads YYREEE (reference sequence). This CDR3 reads CVSSSESDSSYEQYF. The CDR3 DNA sequence: TGTGTCAGCAGCTCGGAAAGCGACAGCTCCTACGAGCAGTACTTC.

With respect to this clonotype: Given a much more abundant clone one base away, this may be a read error. The chain uses TRBV12-3 or TRBV12-4 and TRBJ2-3; 10 bases are shared with TRBD1. J gave up 11 bases and V 4 bases, and 9 bases lay outside the gene matches. The CDR3 has 14 residues. This chain's CDR3 is CASSSGQGSKVQYF. The CDR3, as DNA: TGTGCCAGCAGTTCGGGACAGGGGAGTAAGGTGCAGTATTTT.

To note about this clonotype: This clone may be a read error of a much larger clone one base away. This chain connects TRBV6-5 to TRBJ1-6; D ambiguous. Germline V lookup: CDR1 MNHEY, CDR2 SVGAGI. The CDR3 covers 14 residues. The CDR3 sequence: CASRDLSYNSSLHF. The CDR3 DNA sequence: TGTGCCAGCAGGGACCTCTCCTATAATTCATCCCTCCACTTT.

The genes are TRBV7-8 and TRBJ2-6; D is unclear. Germline V gives CDR1 SGHVS, CDR2 FQNEAQ. The CDR3 length is 16 residues. The germline V and J ends were trimmed by 1 base and 0 bases, with 7 bases remaining between them. CDR3 in DNA: TGTGCCAGCAGCTTAGACGGAAGCTCTGGGGCCAACGTCCTGACTTTC. It specifies CASSLDGSSGANVLTF.

This clonotype was counted once. The chain is built from TRBV6-2 or TRBV6-3 and TRBJ2-3; 12 bases line up with TRBD2. After removal of 10 bases from V and 4 bases from J, the junction contained 12 bases not matched to a gene. CDR1 and CDR2 from the germline V gene are MNHEY and SVGEGT. The CDR3 runs to 16 residues. The CDR3 nucleotides read TGTGCCAACAGGAGAACTAGCGGGGGGAACGCAGATACGCAGTATTTT. Protein: CANRRTSGGNADTQYF.

In this sample, this clonotype turned up a few times. CDR3 nucleotides: TGTGCCACCAGTGATTCCCGGACAGGGCCTACTGAAGCTTTCTTT. This translates into CATSDSRTGPTEAFF. This sequence joins TRBV24-1 and TRBJ1-1; TRBD1 matches 8 bases. The germline CDR1 and CDR2 sequences are KGHDR and SFDVKD. The J segment lost 5 bases and the V segment lost 2 bases, leaving 6 bases of the junction unmatched. CDR3 size: 15 residues.

On this clonotype itself: A much larger clone lies one base from this, so it may be a read error. The chain employs TRBV4-1 and TRBJ1-2; D might be TRBD1 (6 bases). CDR1 is MGHRA and CDR2 is YSYEKL in the germline V gene. The CDR3 consists of 13 residues. Trimming took 2 bases from V and 9 from J, leaving 13 bases between them. The CDR3 region has the DNA TGCGCCAGCAGCCAAAGGACAGATTATTGCTACACCTTC. This gives the protein CASSQRTDYCYTF.

This clonotype is medium-sized (0.01 to 0.1%) within its sample. The chain couples TRBV20-1 to TRBJ1-5; tentatively, D is TRBD1 (5 bases). From germline, CDR1 is DFQATT and CDR2 SNEGSKA (reference sequence). The V end was cut by 0 bases, the J end by 0 bases, with 12 bases between. The CDR3 contains 16 residues. CDR3 sequence (DNA): TGCAGTGCTAGAGATTTCCAGGGTTATAGCAATCAGCCCCAGCATTTT. Protein product: CSARDFQGYSNQPQHF.